This T cell receptor (beta chain) was recorded in a study of early T cells in non-severe SARS-CoV-2 infection. Regarding the study as a whole: Matching with VDJdb favored anti-spike CD8 responses (missing private and CD4 specificities).

TCRdb fed the 5' RACE reads into MiXCR, producing one record per CDR3 protein. The top ten hold approximately 6.3% of the sample, which has tens of thousands of distinct CDR3 sequences, around 6.6% seen once. This clonotype was seen repeatedly, ten times or more. Antigen: not known. Germline assignment: CDR1 LGHNA and CDR2 YNFKEQ. The V end was cut by 0 bases, the J end by 1 base, with 10 bases between. This CDR3 region has 16 residues. The material was whole blood, obtained at baseline. The chain couples TRBV4-2 to TRBJ1-5, with D unclear. This clonotype originated in an adult who was a healthcare worker with PCR-confirmed SARS-CoV-2 infection or an uninfected control (not recorded which). The CDR3: CASSQDPAPSNQPQHF. Here the CDR3 DNA reads TGTGCCAGCAGCCAAGATCCCGCCCCAAGCAATCAGCCCCAGCATTTT.